Each of the 5 T cell receptor beta chains below was sequenced from the same sample in a study of blood T cell repertoires in COVID-19. The repertoire was sequenced with immunoSEQ multiplex PCR; TCRdb's copy has only in-frame clones and lacks some. The profile shows approximately 120,000 clones, more than 75% of them singletons. Sequencing was carried out using peripheral blood. These receptors all stem from a human donor in a cohort sampled during active COVID-19.

This rearrangement joins TRBV10-2 to TRBJ1-6, with a possible D match to TRBD1 (5 bases). The germline V and J ends were trimmed by 3 bases and 7 bases, with 16 bases remaining between them. Germline CDR1 and CDR2: WSHSY and SAAADI. The CDR3 runs 16 residues. The chain's CDR3 is CASSDRQGSGNSPLHF. The DNA for the CDR3 is TGCGCCAGCAGTGATCGTCAGGGTAGTGGCAATTCACCCCTCCACTTT.

V usage is TRBV28 and J usage is TRBJ1-6; 7 bases align to TRBD1. CDR3 length: 16 residues. With V trimmed by 6 bases and J by 6 bases, 11 bases remained unmatched. The germline CDR1 and CDR2 sequences are MDHEN and SYDVKM. CDR3: CASRLKGGIGNSPLHF. DNA for the CDR3: TGTGCCAGCAGGCTTAAAGGGGGCATAGGTAATTCACCCCTCCACTTT.

J is TRBJ2-7 and V is TRBV10-3; 9 positions agree with TRBD2. CDR3 size: 17 residues. With 0 bases clipped from V and 3 bases from J, the junction kept 9 bases outside the gene matches. From germline, CDR1 is ENHRY and CDR2 SYGVKD. CDR3 amino acids: CAISESVASGKVYEQYF. The CDR3 DNA reads TGTGCCATCAGTGAGTCGGTAGCTAGCGGGAAAGTCTACGAGCAGTACTTC.

This chain uses TRBV5-1 with TRBJ2-3, with D uncertain. Germline assignment: CDR1 SGHRS and CDR2 YFSETQ. The CDR3 spans 12 residues. Trimming stripped 3 bases from V and 2 bases from J, with 4 bases between. CDR3 nucleotide sequence: TGCGCCAGCAGCTCCAACACAGATACGCAGTATTTT. Translating it yields CASSSNTDTQYF.

The chain has TRBV9 and TRBJ2-5; no definite D call. V shed 0 bases and J shed 5 bases, with 14 bases lying between them. The CDR3 is 15 amino acids. Germline loops: CDR1 SGDLS, CDR2 YYNGEE. The CDR3 sequence is CASSVVGSSGETQYF. The CDR3 DNA reads TGTGCCAGCAGCGTAGTTGGCTCCTCCGGGGAGACCCAGTACTTC.